Listed below are T cell receptor beta chains from one sample, sequenced in a study of brain metastases from non-small cell lung cancer. Using immunoSEQ multiplex PCR, the repertoire was profiled, and TCRdb retains in-frame clones only, with some absent. Of 2,700 or so clones listed, about 79% are singletons. The material sequenced was primary lung tumor tissue. The receptors here all came from a donor aged 40 or older with non-small cell lung cancer. Each CDR3 is given with its conserved first and last residue. D genes are given only for firm matches. Size values are once, few and many counts, or a class for expanded clones, and some rows have none.

j_gene: TRBJ2-1
v_gene: TRBV6-2/TRBV6-3
len: 16
d_gene: -
abundance: once
CDR3aa: CASSYRTPFLGNEQFF
CDR3nt: TGTGCCAGCAGTTACAGGACTCCCTTTTTGGGGAATGAGCAGTTCTTC

j_gene: TRBJ1-1
v_gene: TRBV2
len: 13
d_gene: -
abundance: -
CDR3aa: CASSQRRGTEAFF
CDR3nt: TGTGCCAGCAGTCAGAGAAGGGGAACTGAAGCTTTCTTT

j_gene: TRBJ2-7
v_gene: TRBV5-4
len: 17
d_gene: -
abundance: -
CDR3aa: CASSFGSLGLGVDEQYF
CDR3nt: TGTGCCAGCAGCTTTGGTAGCTTGGGACTGGGGGTCGACGAGCAGTACTTC

j_gene: TRBJ1-2
v_gene: TRBV6-1
len: 12
d_gene: -
abundance: -
CDR3aa: CASSEAGFGYTF
CDR3nt: TGTGCCAGCAGTGAAGCAGGGTTTGGCTACACCTTC

j_gene: TRBJ2-2
v_gene: TRBV12-5
len: 15
d_gene: -
abundance: -
CDR3aa: CASGLVLVSTGELFF
CDR3nt: TGTGCTAGTGGTTTGGTACTGGTAAGCACCGGGGAGCTGTTTTTT

j_gene: TRBJ2-5
v_gene: TRBV10-3
len: 13
d_gene: -
abundance: -
CDR3aa: CAISESNEETQYF
CDR3nt: TGTGCCATCAGTGAGTCTAATGAAGAGACCCAGTACTTC

j_gene: TRBJ2-2
v_gene: TRBV30
len: 14
d_gene: TRBD2
abundance: few
CDR3aa: CAWSPLAATGELFF
CDR3nt: TGTGCCTGGAGTCCTCTAGCGGCCACCGGGGAGCTGTTTTTT

j_gene: TRBJ1-1
v_gene: TRBV12-3/TRBV12-4
len: 12
d_gene: -
abundance: once
CDR3aa: CASSLGIGEAFF
CDR3nt: TGTGCCAGCAGTTTAGGTATAGGGGAAGCTTTCTTT

j_gene: TRBJ2-4
v_gene: TRBV5-8
len: 14
d_gene: -
abundance: once
CDR3aa: CASSFPSTGTIQYF
CDR3nt: TGTGCCAGCAGCTTCCCTTCTACGGGAACCATTCAGTACTTC

j_gene: TRBJ1-4
v_gene: TRBV2
len: 14
d_gene: TRBD1
abundance: once
CDR3aa: CASSEETQGGKLFF
CDR3nt: TGTGCCAGCAGTGAGGAGACCCAGGGGGGAAAACTGTTTTTT

j_gene: TRBJ2-2
v_gene: TRBV13
len: 15
d_gene: -
abundance: once
CDR3aa: CASSLGQGMDGELFF
CDR3nt: TGTGCCAGCAGCTTAGGCCAGGGGATGGACGGGGAGCTGTTTTTT

j_gene: TRBJ1-1
v_gene: TRBV7-9
len: 14
d_gene: -
abundance: -
CDR3aa: CASSQAGMNTEAFF
CDR3nt: TGTGCCAGCAGTCAGGCGGGGATGAACACTGAAGCTTTCTTT

j_gene: TRBJ1-4
v_gene: TRBV5-4
len: 17
d_gene: -
abundance: once
CDR3aa: CASSRGSGSATNEKLFF
CDR3nt: TGTGCCAGCAGCCGGGGAAGTGGGTCTGCAACTAATGAAAAACTGTTTTTT

j_gene: TRBJ1-1
v_gene: TRBV19
len: 11
d_gene: -
abundance: -
CDR3aa: CASLRGTEAFF
CDR3nt: TGTGCCAGCCTCAGGGGCACTGAAGCTTTCTTT

j_gene: TRBJ2-7
v_gene: TRBV5-4
len: 17
d_gene: TRBD2
abundance: -
CDR3aa: CASSQGLAGEISYEQYF
CDR3nt: TGTGCCAGCAGCCAGGGACTAGCGGGGGAGATCTCCTACGAGCAGTACTTC

j_gene: TRBJ1-4
v_gene: TRBV27
len: 15
d_gene: -
abundance: -
CDR3aa: CASSLGYSGNEKLFF
CDR3nt: TGTGCCAGCAGTTTAGGGTACAGCGGGAATGAAAAACTGTTTTTT

j_gene: TRBJ2-1
v_gene: TRBV7-9
len: 17
d_gene: TRBD2
abundance: -
CDR3aa: CASSFGLAGPHSNEQFF
CDR3nt: TGTGCCAGCAGCTTCGGACTAGCGGGGCCTCACTCTAATGAGCAGTTCTTC

j_gene: TRBJ2-7
v_gene: TRBV5-6
len: 12
d_gene: -
abundance: -
CDR3aa: CASSLDTYEQYF
CDR3nt: TGTGCCAGCAGCTTGGACACCTACGAGCAGTACTTC

j_gene: TRBJ1-2
v_gene: TRBV6-4
len: 14
d_gene: TRBD1
abundance: -
CDR3aa: CASSAATGNYGYTF
CDR3nt: TGTGCCAGCAGTGCCGCGACAGGGAACTATGGCTACACCTTC

j_gene: TRBJ2-3
v_gene: TRBV9
len: 15
d_gene: TRBD2
abundance: -
CDR3aa: CASSSSGRAGDTQYF
CDR3nt: TGTGCCAGCAGCTCCAGCGGGAGGGCCGGAGATACGCAGTATTTT

j_gene: TRBJ2-7
v_gene: TRBV7-3
len: 12
d_gene: -
abundance: -
CDR3aa: CASSHEGSEQYF
CDR3nt: TGTGCCAGCAGCCACGAGGGTTCCGAGCAGTACTTT

j_gene: TRBJ1-3
v_gene: TRBV5-5
len: 14
d_gene: -
abundance: -
CDR3aa: CASSFRTAGNTIYF
CDR3nt: TGTGCTAGCAGCTTCAGGACGGCGGGAAACACCATATATTTT

j_gene: TRBJ1-3
v_gene: TRBV2
len: 13
d_gene: -
abundance: -
CDR3aa: CASSPKSGNTIYF
CDR3nt: TGTGCCAGCAGTCCAAAATCTGGAAACACCATATATTTT

j_gene: TRBJ2-5
v_gene: TRBV5-8
len: 14
d_gene: -
abundance: once
CDR3aa: CASSTRTAQETQYF
CDR3nt: TGTGCCAGCAGCACGAGGACAGCCCAAGAGACCCAGTACTTC